Shown below are 7 T cell receptor beta chains from a single sample sequenced in a study of T-cell memory formation after mild COVID-19. Each CDR3 protein gets one entry after TCRdb re-called the 5' RACE reads with MiXCR. The sample includes 170,000 or so distinct CDR3 sequences, about a fifth seen only once; the top ten take about 23%. The sample taken for sequencing was PBMCs or a T cell subset sorted from them (not recorded which). The source is an adult woman who had mild COVID-19 (a few samples of this study predate the infection). Cell type and time point are not known.

J is TRBJ1-2 and V is TRBV7-9; D may be TRBD1 (5 bases). Trimming shortened V by 1 base and J by 8 bases, and 8 bases separated the two germline ends. Germline CDR1 and CDR2: SEHNR and FQNEAQ (reference sequence). The CDR3 is made up of 12 amino acids. This CDR3 reads CASSLGGVGYTF. The CDR3 bases are TGTGCCAGCAGCTTAGGGGGGGTCGGCTACACCTTC. Looking up the rest from reference TRBV7-9 and TRBJ1-2 gives the full variable domain: DTGVSQNPRHKITKRGQNVTFRCDPISEHNRLYWYRQTLGQGPEFLTYFQNEAQLEKSRLLSDRFSAERPKGSFSTLEIQRTEQGDSAMYLCASSLGGVGYTFGSGTRLTVV.

This clonotype was seen a handful of times. This chain connects TRBV3-1 to TRBJ2-3; 9 bases are shared with TRBD2. The junction had 3 bases not matched to a gene; V was cut back by 4 bases and J by 1 base. The CDR3 loop spans 15 amino acids. Germline CDR1 reads LGHDT; CDR2 reads YNNKEL (reference sequence). The CDR3 nucleotides are TGTGCCAGCAGCCCCCGACTAGCGGGCACAGATACGCAGTATTTT. Its protein is CASSPRLAGTDTQYF.

The gene calls are TRBV12-3 or TRBV12-4 and TRBJ2-6; D gene unclear. V was pared by 8 bases and J by 3 bases, with 14 bases between. The CDR3 is 15 residues long. CDR3 sequence: CASFLQDLGANVLTF. For the CDR3, the DNA is TGTGCCAGCTTTCTTCAGGATCTTGGGGCCAACGTCCTGACTTTC.

The gene calls are TRBV27 and TRBJ1-1; D is unresolved. V was trimmed by 6 bases and J by 0 bases, leaving 14 bases between them. The CDR3 length is 15 residues. Germline loops: CDR1 MNHEY, CDR2 SMNVEV (reference sequence). The CDR3 coding sequence is TGTGCCAGCAGGTACAGTGGGCAGATGAACACTGAAGCTTTCTTT. Translated, it gives CASRYSGQMNTEAFF.

Only a few counts were recorded for this clonotype. The chain couples TRBV7-9 to TRBJ2-1, with D possibly called TRBD1 or TRBD2 (5 bases each). The V end was cut by 1 base, the J end by 6 bases, with 10 bases between. Germline lookup yields CDR1 SEHNR and CDR2 FQNEAQ (reference sequence). The CDR3 runs to 14 residues. The CDR3 DNA follows: TGTGCCAGCAGCTTAGGGGGGTCAGGCAATGAGCAGTTCTTC. It translates to CASSLGGSGNEQFF.

The J gene is TRBJ2-2, the V gene TRBV5-4; D gene ambiguous. V shed 4 bases and J shed 6 bases, with 10 bases lying between them. From germline, CDR1 is SGHNT and CDR2 YYREEE (reference sequence). This CDR3 spans 13 amino acids. The CDR3 nucleotides read TGTGCCAGCAGCAGAGAGCGAGCCGGGGAGCTGTTTTTT. Its translation: CASSRERAGELFF.

This clonotype was seen a handful of times. V usage is TRBV6-2 or TRBV6-3 and J usage is TRBJ2-7, with no clear D. Germline CDR1 is MNHEY and CDR2 is SVGEGT. The CDR3 runs to 13 residues. Between the trimmed V and J ends, which lost 0 bases and 6 bases, there was a span of 9 bases. As DNA, the CDR3 is TGTGCCAGCAGTTACTCGAGTAGGCTCGAGCAGTACTTC. Translation gives CASSYSSRLEQYF.